This entry lists 2 T cell receptor beta chains sequenced from one sample in a study of blood T cell repertoires in COVID-19. Data came from immunoSEQ multiplex PCR; TCRdb stores just in-frame clones and leaves some out. The sample has 45,000 to 50,000 clones; approximately 80% are singletons. Sequenced material: peripheral blood. Receptors were obtained from a human donor with active or convalescent COVID-19. The donor label of this sample is uncertain.

CDR3 nucleotides: TGTGCCAGCGGGGAGCGGGCGGACTCCTACAATGAGCAGTTCTTC. Translated: CASGERADSYNEQFF. The chain has TRBV6-5 and TRBJ2-1; D might be TRBD2 (6 bases). Germline lookup yields CDR1 MNHEY and CDR2 SVGAGI. Deletions cut 8 bases from V and 0 bases from J, with 14 bases between. The CDR3 is 15 amino acids.

This clone has a single count. The J gene is TRBJ1-1, the V gene TRBV19; D possibly corresponds to TRBD1 (6 bases). CDR3 size: 13 residues. V was clipped by 4 bases and J by 5 bases, with 11 bases between them. Germline assignment: CDR1 LNHDA and CDR2 SQIVND (reference sequence). The CDR3 DNA is TGTGCCAGTAGTACCACAGGGTCTACTGAAGCTTTCTTT. It is translated as CASSTTGSTEAFF.